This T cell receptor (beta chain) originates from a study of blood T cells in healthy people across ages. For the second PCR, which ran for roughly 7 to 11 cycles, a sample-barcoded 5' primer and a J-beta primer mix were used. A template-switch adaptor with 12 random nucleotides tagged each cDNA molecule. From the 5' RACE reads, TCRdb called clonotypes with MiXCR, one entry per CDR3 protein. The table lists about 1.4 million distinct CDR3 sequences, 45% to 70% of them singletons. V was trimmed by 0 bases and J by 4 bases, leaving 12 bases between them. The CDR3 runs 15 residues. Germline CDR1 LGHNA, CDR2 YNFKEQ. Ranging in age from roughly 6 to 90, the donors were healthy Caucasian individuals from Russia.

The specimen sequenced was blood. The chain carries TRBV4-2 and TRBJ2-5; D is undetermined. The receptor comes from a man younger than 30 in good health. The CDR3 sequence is CASSQDGEEIETQYF. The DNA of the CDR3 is TGTGCCAGCAGCCAAGACGGAGAAGAGATAGAGACCCAGTACTTC.